This TCR beta chain was identified during a study of blood T cell repertoires in COVID-19 (dated by TCRdb to the early 2020s). About the full investigation: The collaborator samples originated in the United States, Italy and Spain and spanned the acute and convalescent phases of COVID-19. The prospective study material was composed of cDNA or gDNA derived from T cells, B-cell-depleted T cells, or PBMCs. Subjects who had been exposed to COVID-19, were actively infected with it, or had recovered from it provided the deeply sampled blood TCRbeta repertoires that made up the dataset. The repertoires were made available in a free public database intended to serve as a resource for research on the immune response to SARS-CoV-2. The samples were drawn from the first 160 participants of the ongoing ImmuneRACE study and from 1,254 subjects provided by 6 global collaborators. A de-identified subject ID, COVID-19 status, age in years and sex were almost always included in the sample metadata. Where available, HLA class I and class II types were taken from metadata supplied by the sample provider and were not determined by assay-based typing. Overall study results and their limits: The quantity of clinical and demographic metadata differed by source and by participant and was supplied without curation.

Collaborating institutions collected whole blood in K2EDTA tubes following their own protocols. For TCRbeta analysis, collaborator samples were shipped as frozen whole blood, as isolated PBMCs, or as DNA extracted from either sample type. The immunoSEQ Assay, a bias-controlled multiplex PCR, was used to amplify TCRbeta CDR3 regions from genomic DNA. For the original study's pipeline: The number of nucleated cells in each sample was estimated by amplification of reference gene primers within the assay. To quantify the absolute abundance of each unique TCRbeta CDR3 rearrangement, sequence reads were collapsed and filtered. For each sample, productive Simpson clonality was calculated by taking the square root of Simpson's diversity index across productive rearrangements. The table comes from immuneACCESS by way of TCRdb, which keeps in-frame sequences with V and J called. Part of the clones is missing from these tables; in studies checked, under half for an unresolved V gene and the rest for unknown reasons. V and J calls and clone size are those listed in that table; D and trimming were worked out from the DNA. The sample records around 40,000 clones, approximately 87% of which are singletons. 24% of the sample goes to the ten largest clones.

In its sample, this clone was seen once. The specificity of this receptor is unknown. Base qualities were left out, and no much larger clone turns up one base away. CDR1 and CDR2, per the germline V gene, are MDHEN and SYDVKM. The CDR3 runs 15 residues from the cysteine to the phenylalanine. The read is trimmed to its CDR3 DNA, 45 bases read in frame from base 1. Here V drops 5 bases and J drops 7 bases, and the junction holds 6 bases not matched to any gene. Sequencing was done on a sample of peripheral blood. This TCR came from a man aged 45-65 years with active or convalescent COVID-19. Here the chain combines TRBV28 and TRBJ1-6; 9 central nucleotides agree with TRBD1. The nucleotide sequence is given as TGTGCCAGCAGTGGCGGACAGGGGCGAAATTCACCCCTCCACTTT. Its protein reads: CASSGGQGRNSPLHF.